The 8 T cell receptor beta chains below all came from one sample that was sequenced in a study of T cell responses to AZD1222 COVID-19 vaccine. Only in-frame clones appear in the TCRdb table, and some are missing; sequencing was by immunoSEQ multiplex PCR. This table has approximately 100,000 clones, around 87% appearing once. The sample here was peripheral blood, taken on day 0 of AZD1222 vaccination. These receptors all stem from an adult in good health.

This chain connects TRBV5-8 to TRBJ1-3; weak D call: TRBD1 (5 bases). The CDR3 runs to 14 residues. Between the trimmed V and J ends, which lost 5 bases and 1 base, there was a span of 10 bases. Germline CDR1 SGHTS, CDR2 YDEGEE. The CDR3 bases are TGTGCCAGCAGAACCCAGGGATCTGGAAACACCATATATTTT. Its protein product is CASRTQGSGNTIYF.

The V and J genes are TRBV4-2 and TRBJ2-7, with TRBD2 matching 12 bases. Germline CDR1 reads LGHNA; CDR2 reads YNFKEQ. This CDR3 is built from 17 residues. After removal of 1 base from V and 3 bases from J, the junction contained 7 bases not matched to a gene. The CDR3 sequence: CASSQGTSGAAGYEQYF. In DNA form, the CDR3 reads TGTGCCAGCAGCCAAGGGACTAGCGGGGCAGCGGGCTACGAGCAGTACTTC.

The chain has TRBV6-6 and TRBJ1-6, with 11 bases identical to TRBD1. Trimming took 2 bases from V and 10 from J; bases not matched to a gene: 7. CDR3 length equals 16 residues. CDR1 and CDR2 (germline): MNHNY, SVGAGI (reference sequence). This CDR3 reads CASSYPGTGGSSPLHF. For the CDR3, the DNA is TGTGCCAGCAGTTACCCCGGGACAGGGGGATCATCACCCCTCCACTTT.

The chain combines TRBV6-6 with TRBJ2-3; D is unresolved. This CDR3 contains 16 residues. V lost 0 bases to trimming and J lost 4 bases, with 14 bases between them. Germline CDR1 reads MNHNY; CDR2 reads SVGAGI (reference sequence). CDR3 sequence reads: CASSYSTFSIPDTQYF. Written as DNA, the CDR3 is TGTGCCAGCAGTTACTCGACATTCTCGATTCCAGATACGCAGTATTTT.

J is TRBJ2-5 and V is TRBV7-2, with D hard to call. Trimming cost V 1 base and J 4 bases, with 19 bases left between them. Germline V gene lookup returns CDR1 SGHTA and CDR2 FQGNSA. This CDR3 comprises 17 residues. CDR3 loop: CASSLVVGFLVRETQYF. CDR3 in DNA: TGTGCCAGCAGCTTAGTTGTTGGATTCTTGGTTAGAGAGACCCAGTACTTC.

CDR3 in DNA: TGTGCCAGCAGCCAAACAGGGGAGCATCAGCCCCAGCATTTT. It translates to CASSQTGEHQPQHF. This chain joins TRBV3-1 (or the pseudogene TRBV3-2) and TRBJ1-5; 7 nucleotides agree with TRBD1. Germline V gene sequence: CDR1 LGHDT, CDR2 YNNKEL (reference sequence). The CDR3 length is 14 residues. V gave up 2 bases and J gave up 5 bases; unmatched junction bases: 3.

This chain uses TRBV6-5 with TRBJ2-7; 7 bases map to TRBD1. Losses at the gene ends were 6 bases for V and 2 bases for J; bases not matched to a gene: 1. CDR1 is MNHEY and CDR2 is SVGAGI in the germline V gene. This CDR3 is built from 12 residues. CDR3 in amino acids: CASSGTAYEQYF. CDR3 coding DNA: TGTGCCAGCAGCGGGACAGCCTACGAGCAGTACTTC.

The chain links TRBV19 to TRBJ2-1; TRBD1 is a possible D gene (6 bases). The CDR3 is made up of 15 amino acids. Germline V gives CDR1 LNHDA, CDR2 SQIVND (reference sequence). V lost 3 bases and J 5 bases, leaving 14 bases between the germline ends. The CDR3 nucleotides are TGTGCCAGTAGTATCCCCTCGGGACATCACAATGAGCAGTTCTTC. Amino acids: CASSIPSGHHNEQFF.